This TCR beta chain was profiled in a study of Ad26.COV2.S vaccination and SARS-CoV-2 variants. Background on the study: Each vaccinee took Ad26.COV2.S intramuscularly, once or twice 56 days apart.

The V and J ends lost 7 bases and 0 bases respectively, with 4 bases between them. The CDR3 is 12 amino acids. Germline V lookup: CDR1 LNHDA, CDR2 SQIVND (reference sequence). Treatment specified: roughly 19 received Ad26.COV2.S at low or high dose, single or two shots; roughly five received placebo; per-sample allocation not given. Samples came from day 63 after the first vaccine or placebo injection. Wuhan-strain SARS-CoV-2 spike was expressed by the Ad26 vector that made up the vaccine. Study-level points and caveats: Recipients given vaccine exceeded placebo recipients in spike-specific TCR breadth.

The protocol was immunoSEQ multiplex PCR, while the TCRdb copy is restricted to in-frame clones and leaves out a portion. The table lists roughly 700,000 clones, 70% to 90% of them singletons, with approximately 1.5% in the top ten. This clone has more than one count but fewer than ten. What it recognizes is unknown. The chain combines TRBV19 with TRBJ1-5; D gene unclear. This receptor was taken from a person between 18 and 60 years old who received the Ad26.COV2.S COVID-19 vaccine or a placebo. The source material was peripheral blood, sampled in a trial of Ad26.COV2.S vaccine versus placebo. The CDR3 DNA sequence: TGTGCCAGTAAGGGTAGCAATCAGCCCCAGCATTTT. Its translation is CASKGSNQPQHF.